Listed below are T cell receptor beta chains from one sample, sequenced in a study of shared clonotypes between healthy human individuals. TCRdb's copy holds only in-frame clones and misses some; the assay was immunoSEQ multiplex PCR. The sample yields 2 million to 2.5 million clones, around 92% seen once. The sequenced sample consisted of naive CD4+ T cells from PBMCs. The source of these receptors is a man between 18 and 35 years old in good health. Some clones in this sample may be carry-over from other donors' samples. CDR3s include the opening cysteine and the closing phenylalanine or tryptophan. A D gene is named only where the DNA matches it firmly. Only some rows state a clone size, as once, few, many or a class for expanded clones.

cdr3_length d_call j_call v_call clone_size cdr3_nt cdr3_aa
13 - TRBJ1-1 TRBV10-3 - TGTGCCATCAACCGAGACCCGCACACTGAAGCTTTCTTT CAINRDPHTEAFF
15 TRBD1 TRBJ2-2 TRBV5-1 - TGCGCCAGCAGCTTGGGGGACAGGGGAGCCGGGGAGCTGTTTTTT CASSLGDRGAGELFF
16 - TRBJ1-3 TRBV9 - TGTGCCAGCAGCGTAGGAGGCGGCCGCTCTGGAAACACCATATATTTT CASSVGGGRSGNTIYF
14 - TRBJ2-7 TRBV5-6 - TGTGCCAGCGGAGTGGACCGAAACTCCTACGAGCAGTACTTC CASGVDRNSYEQYF
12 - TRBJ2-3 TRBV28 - TGTGCCAGCAGCCCGTTCACAGATACGCAGTATTTT CASSPFTDTQYF
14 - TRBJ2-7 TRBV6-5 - TGTGCCAGCAGCCCTTGGACACGGGCCTACGAGCAGTACTTC CASSPWTRAYEQYF
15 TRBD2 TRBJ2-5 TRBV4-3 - TGCGCCAGCAGCTTCAAGGGACTAGCCCGAGAGACCCAGTACTTC CASSFKGLARETQYF
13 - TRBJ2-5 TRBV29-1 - TGCAGCGTGGAACTCAGTCGACAAGAGACCCAGTACTTC CSVELSRQETQYF
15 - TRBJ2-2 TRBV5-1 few TGCGCCAGCAGCTCGGACAGACCGAACACCGGGGAGCTGTTTTTT CASSSDRPNTGELFF
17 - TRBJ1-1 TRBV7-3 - TGTGCCAGCAGCTTATTCTCTTCCTCGGGTCTCGCCACTGAAGCTTTCTTT CASSLFSSSGLATEAFF
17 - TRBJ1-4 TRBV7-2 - TGTGCCAGCAACTTAGGCCTAAATCACCTCATCGGGAAAAAACTGTTTTTT CASNLGLNHLIGKKLFF
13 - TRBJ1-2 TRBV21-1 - TGTGCCAGCAGCCCTTATCAAGCGGACGGCTACACCTTC CASSPYQADGYTF
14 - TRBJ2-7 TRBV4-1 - TGCGCCAGCAGCCAAGCGCCCCAGGGCTACGAGCAGTACTTC CASSQAPQGYEQYF
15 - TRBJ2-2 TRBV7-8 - TGTGCCAGCAGCTTAGCTGTGCGGTACACCGGGGAGCTGTTTTTT CASSLAVRYTGELFF
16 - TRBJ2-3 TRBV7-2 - TGTGCCAGCAGCTTAGTAGCGGCGGTCGCCCCCGATACGCAGTATTTT CASSLVAAVAPDTQYF
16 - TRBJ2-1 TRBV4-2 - TGTGCCAGCAGCCCGGGGACACTAAGCTCCTACAATGAGCAGTTCTTC CASSPGTLSSYNEQFF
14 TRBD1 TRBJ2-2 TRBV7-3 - TGTGCCAGCAGCTCGACAGGGGACACCGGGGAGCTGTTTTTT CASSSTGDTGELFF
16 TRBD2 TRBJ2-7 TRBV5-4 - TGTGCCAGCAGCCAATGGACTAGCGGGAGGGGGAACGAGCAGTACTTC CASSQWTSGRGNEQYF
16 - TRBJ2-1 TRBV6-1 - TGTGCCAGCAGTGAAGCCCGTAGAAATCCTGGGTATGAGCAGTTCTTC CASSEARRNPGYEQFF
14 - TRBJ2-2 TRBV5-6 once TGTGCCAGCAGCTTGTACGGGGTGGCCGGGGAGCTGTTTTTT CASSLYGVAGELFF
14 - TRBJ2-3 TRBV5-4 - TGTGCCAGCAGTCGGGACATTATCACAGATACGCAGTATTTT CASSRDIITDTQYF
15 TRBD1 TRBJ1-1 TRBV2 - TGTGCCAGCAGGCTCATAGGGGGCGCGAGTACTGAAGCTTTCTTT CASRLIGGASTEAFF
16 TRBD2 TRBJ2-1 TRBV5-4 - TGTGCCAGCAGCTTGGCTCTAGCGGGAGGGGGCAATGAGCAGTTCTTC CASSLALAGGGNEQFF
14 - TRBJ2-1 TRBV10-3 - TGTGCCATCAGTTCCGGGACTGCCTACAATGAGCAGTTCTTC CAISSGTAYNEQFF
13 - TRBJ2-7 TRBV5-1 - TGCGCCAGCCGGGACCCTCTAAAACGGGAGCAGTACTTC CASRDPLKREQYF
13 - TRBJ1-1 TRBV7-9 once TGTGCCAGCAGCTTCTTGGTCGGAACTGAAGCTTTCTTT CASSFLVGTEAFF
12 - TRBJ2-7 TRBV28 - TGTGCCAGCAGCCCCCCCGGCGGCGAGCAGTACTTC CASSPPGGEQYF
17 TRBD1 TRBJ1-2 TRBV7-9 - TGTGCCAGCAGACTCACACTATTGACAGGGGGCAACTATGGCTACACCTTC CASRLTLLTGGNYGYTF
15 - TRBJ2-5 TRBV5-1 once TGCGCCAGCAGCCCAACCCCGAGTTCCCAAGAGACCCAGTACTTC CASSPTPSSQETQYF
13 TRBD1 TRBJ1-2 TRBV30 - TGTGCCTGGAGCGGGACAGTCAAGAATGGCTACACCTTC CAWSGTVKNGYTF
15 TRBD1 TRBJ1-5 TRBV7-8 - TGTGCCAGCAGCCCAGGACAGGGGGATAATCAGCCCCAGCATTTT CASSPGQGDNQPQHF
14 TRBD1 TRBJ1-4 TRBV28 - TGTGCCACACAGCAGGGGGGGACTAATGAAAAACTGTTTTTT CATQQGGTNEKLFF
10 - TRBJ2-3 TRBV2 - TGTGCCAGCAGTGAGTATACGCAGTATTTT CASSEYTQYF
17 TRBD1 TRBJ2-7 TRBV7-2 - TGTGCCAGCAGCAGGTCCGACAGGGGGCGCTCCGCCTACGAGCAGTACTTC CASSRSDRGRSAYEQYF
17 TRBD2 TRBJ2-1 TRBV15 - TGTGCCACCAGCAGAGTGCGGGGGACTAGCGGGAGGGGAGAAGGGCTCTTC CATSRVRGTSGRGEGLF
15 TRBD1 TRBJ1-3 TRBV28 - TGTGCCAGCAGTTTGGGGACAGCCTCTGGAAACACCATATATTTT CASSLGTASGNTIYF
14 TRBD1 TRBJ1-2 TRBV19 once TGTGCCAGTAGTATTAACCGGGACAGGGGTGGCTACACCTTC CASSINRDRGGYTF
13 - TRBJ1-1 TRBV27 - TGTGCCAGCAGCCGCCCGGGCCCCGGAGGAGCTTTCTTT CASSRPGPGGAFF